The 24 T cell receptor beta chains below were found in one sample sequenced in a study of blood T cell repertoires in COVID-19. Profiled with immunoSEQ multiplex PCR; TCRdb holds only in-frame clones, not every one. The table shows more than 200,000 clones, with about 87% occurring only once. Sequenced sample: peripheral blood. The receptors were sampled from an older woman with COVID-19, enrolled during active disease.

V usage is TRBV3-1 (or the pseudogene TRBV3-2) and J usage is TRBJ2-1; 8 bases match TRBD1. This CDR3 region has 15 residues. The junction had 8 bases not matched to a gene; V was cut back by 1 base and J by 9 bases. Germline lookup yields CDR1 LGHDT and CDR2 YNNKEL (reference sequence). The CDR3 DNA is TGTGCCAGCAGCCAAGGGGACAGGCAGGGAATTGAGCAGTTCTTC. This codes for CASSQGDRQGIEQFF.

The rearrangement joins TRBV19 to TRBJ1-5, with 10 bases that match TRBD1. This CDR3 spans 15 amino acids. Germline V CDR1 and CDR2: LNHDA, SQIVND (reference sequence). The ends lost 6 bases at V and 4 bases at J; junction bases unmatched: 6. The CDR3 protein is CASSRRDRGNQPQHF. The CDR3 DNA sequence: TGTGCCAGTAGCCGTCGGGACAGGGGAAATCAGCCCCAGCATTTT.

This chain links TRBV19 with TRBJ1-5, with 7 bases that match TRBD1. This CDR3 has 15 amino acids. The ends lost 4 bases at V and 4 bases at J; junction bases unmatched: 7. Germline V gene sequence: CDR1 LNHDA, CDR2 SQIVND (reference sequence). The CDR3 reads CASSTTGQSNQPQHF. CDR3 bases: TGTGCCAGTAGTACCACGGGACAGAGTAATCAGCCCCAGCATTTT.

The count of this clone is one. The chain recombines TRBV9 with TRBJ2-5; 7 nucleotides line up with TRBD2. The CDR3 loop spans 14 amino acids. Trimming at V came to 0 bases and at J to 5 bases, leaving 4 bases not matched to a gene. Looked up from germline, CDR1 is SGDLS and CDR2 is YYNGEE. This CDR3 reads CASSVGGREETQYF. The CDR3, as DNA: TGTGCCAGCAGCGTAGGCGGGAGAGAGGAGACCCAGTACTTC.

The chain is built from TRBV27 and TRBJ2-1; 10 positions match TRBD1. After removal of 6 bases from V and 4 bases from J, the junction contained 3 bases not matched to a gene. The germline CDR1 and CDR2 sequences are MNHEY and SMNVEV (reference sequence). The CDR3 length is 14 residues. CDR3 residues: CASSRDRGYNEQFF. As DNA, the CDR3 is TGTGCCAGCAGCCGGGACAGGGGTTACAATGAGCAGTTCTTC.

This clone was seen only once. The V and J genes are TRBV29-1 and TRBJ2-1; a possible D gene is TRBD1 (6 bases). Germline loops: CDR1 SQVTM, CDR2 ANQGSEA. V gave up 7 bases and J gave up 3 bases, with 19 bases separating them. The CDR3 contains 15 residues. In nucleotides, the CDR3 is TGCAGCGGATTTTCAATGGGGACAATCTACAATGAGCAGTTCTTC. Translation: CSGFSMGTIYNEQFF.

The chain joins TRBV6-4 to TRBJ2-2, with unresolved D. This CDR3 has 14 amino acids. V lost 6 bases, J lost 6 bases, and 14 bases lay in between. Germline-derived CDR1 and CDR2 are MRHNA and SNTAGT. CDR3 in amino acids: CASRAPGLSGELFF. The DNA of the CDR3 is TGTGCCAGCAGAGCGCCTGGATTATCCGGGGAGCTGTTTTTT.

The chain recombines TRBV6-5 with TRBJ2-2; D may be TRBD2 (5 bases). Trimming took 7 bases from V and 2 from J, leaving 14 bases between them. CDR1 is MNHEY and CDR2 is SVGAGI in the germline V gene. The CDR3 totals 15 residues. The CDR3 DNA is TGTGCCAGCAACTACTTAGCGACAAACACCGGGGAGCTGTTTTTT. This codes for CASNYLATNTGELFF.

This chain connects TRBV24-1 to TRBJ1-2; no clear D. The CDR3 spans 16 residues. Germline lookup yields CDR1 KGHDR and CDR2 SFDVKD. V shed 3 bases and J shed 7 bases, with 20 bases lying between them. CDR3 DNA: TGTGCCACCAGTGATCCCTTGAGGGCCCGGACGAGTGGCTACACCTTC. It codes for CATSDPLRARTSGYTF.

This clone showed up just once. The chain joins TRBV9 to TRBJ1-5; a possible D gene is TRBD1 (6 bases). With 3 bases removed from V and 2 bases from J, the gap between germline ends came to 12 bases. The length of the CDR3 is 15 residues. CDR1 and CDR2 from the germline V gene are SGDLS and YYNGEE. CDR3 residues: CASSGGGFGNQPQHF. DNA for the CDR3: TGTGCCAGCAGCGGAGGGGGTTTTGGCAATCAGCCCCAGCATTTT.

The V gene is TRBV28, the J gene TRBJ2-1; no clear D. Per the germline V gene, CDR1 is MDHEN and CDR2 is SYDVKM. With 8 bases removed from V and 1 base from J, the gap between germline ends came to 9 bases. The CDR3 runs 13 residues. The CDR3 region has the DNA TGTGCCAGCGCGGCACCATCCTACAATGAGCAGTTCTTC. It is translated as CASAAPSYNEQFF.

The chain combines TRBV27 with TRBJ2-2; 8 bases are shared with TRBD1. This CDR3 contains 14 residues. Trimming removed 5 bases from V and 4 bases from J; junction bases left unmatched: 3. Germline-derived CDR1 and CDR2 are MNHEY and SMNVEV (reference sequence). CDR3 protein: CASSPTGVTGELFF. The DNA of the CDR3 is TGTGCCAGCAGTCCGACAGGGGTCACCGGGGAGCTGTTTTTT.

The chain is built from TRBV27 and TRBJ1-2, with 11 nucleotides matching TRBD1. Germline CDR1 and CDR2: MNHEY and SMNVEV (reference sequence). The CDR3 sequence is 15 residues long. V lost 4 bases and J lost 6; bases outside the gene matches: 7. CDR3 protein: CASSWRRTGGDGYTF. The DNA of the CDR3 is TGTGCCAGCAGTTGGCGGCGGACAGGGGGCGATGGCTACACCTTC.

This clone has only a few counts. This chain links TRBV25-1 with TRBJ1-1; 11 bases are shared with TRBD1. V was pared by 5 bases and J by 4 bases, with 12 bases of the junction left unmatched. This CDR3 has 17 amino acids. Germline CDR1 MGHDK, CDR2 SYGVNS. Here the CDR3 reads CASSSNMGQGGSTEAFF. CDR3 coding DNA: TGTGCCAGCAGTTCCAACATGGGACAGGGGGGATCCACTGAAGCTTTCTTT.

J is TRBJ2-5 and V is TRBV27; possible D gene TRBD2, 5 bases. Germline CDR1 reads MNHEY; CDR2 reads SMNVEV (reference sequence). V lost 2 bases and J lost 5, with 12 bases in between. The CDR3 consists of 14 residues. The CDR3 protein is CASSLGWERETQYF. CDR3 coding DNA: TGTGCCAGCAGTTTAGGGTGGGAGCGGGAGACCCAGTACTTC.

The V gene is TRBV10-3, the J gene TRBJ2-2, with D hard to call. This CDR3 has 15 amino acids. CDR1 and CDR2 (germline): ENHRY, SYGVKD. V was pared by 6 bases and J by 0 bases, with 11 bases between. For the CDR3, the DNA is TGTGCCATCAGAACCGACACCACGAACACCGGGGAGCTGTTTTTT. This gives the protein CAIRTDTTNTGELFF.

The chain employs TRBV18 and TRBJ2-7; D ambiguous. Germline loops: CDR1 KGHSH, CDR2 LQKENI. CDR3 length: 14 residues. The ends were cut back, 2 bases at V and 2 bases at J, with 10 bases in the middle. The CDR3 bases are TGTGCCAGCTCACCAAAGACGGGTACCTACGAGCAGTACTTC. As protein: CASSPKTGTYEQYF. Supplemented by reference TRBV18 and TRBJ2-7, the full variable domain reads NAGVMQNPRHLVRRRGQEARLRCSPMKGHSHVYWYRQLPEEGLKFMVYLQKENIIDESGMPKERFSAEFPKEGPSILRIQQVVRGDSAAYFCASSPKTGTYEQYFGPGTRLTVT.

The genes are TRBV3-1 (or the pseudogene TRBV3-2) and TRBJ1-5; the D is unclear. The germline V gene has CDR1 LGHDT and CDR2 YNNKEL (reference sequence). V lost 4 bases and J lost 16, with 26 bases in between. This CDR3 is built from 15 residues. The CDR3 loop is CASSRALPLASSAHF. CDR3 nucleotides: TGTGCCAGCAGCCGAGCGCTCCCATTGGCATCATCAGCCCATTTT.

Concerning this clone itself: A junction boundary mismatches the germline segment, possibly from a read error. V and J are TRBV6-1 and TRBJ1-1, with D possibly TRBD1 on 6 matching bases. CDR1 is MNHNS, CDR2 SASEGT, per germline. CDR3 length: 12 residues. CDR3 bases: TGTGCCAGCATTGAAGGACAGCCTGAAGCTTTCTTT. Its translation is CASIEGQPEAFF.

The CDR3 reads CAGDGGTREKLFF. The CDR3 DNA follows: TGTGCCGGGGACGGCGGGACTAGAGAAAAACTGTTTTTT. The chain recombines TRBV21-1 with TRBJ1-4. TRBV21-1 is flagged as a pseudogene. The CDR3 runs 13 residues.

This chain links TRBV9 with TRBJ2-3; D possibly corresponds to TRBD2 (6 bases). This CDR3 has 16 amino acids. CDR1 and CDR2 from the germline V gene are SGDLS and YYNGEE. Trimming took 0 bases from V and 2 from J, leaving 13 bases between them. CDR3 region: CASSVAGSGNTDTQYF. CDR3 nucleotides: TGTGCCAGCAGCGTAGCGGGTAGCGGTAACACAGATACGCAGTATTTT.

J is TRBJ2-1 and V is TRBV24-1, with TRBD2 identical over 7 bases. Germline V gene lookup returns CDR1 KGHDR and CDR2 SFDVKD. This CDR3 is 15 amino acids long. With 1 base clipped from V and 8 bases from J, the junction kept 7 bases outside the gene matches. The CDR3 sequence: CATSDFTREGDEQFF. The CDR3 DNA reads TGTGCCACCAGTGATTTTACCAGGGAGGGCGATGAGCAGTTCTTC.

The V call is TRBV5-5, the J call TRBJ2-5; tentative D call: TRBD1 (5 bases). The CDR3 is made up of 14 amino acids. The germline V gene encodes CDR1 SGHKS and CDR2 YYEKEE (reference sequence). V lost 0 bases and J 2 bases, leaving 8 bases between the germline ends. The CDR3: CASSLAGWQETQYF. The CDR3 nucleotides are TGTGCCAGCAGCTTGGCAGGGTGGCAAGAGACCCAGTACTTC.

This sequence joins TRBV27 and TRBJ1-2, with D perhaps matching TRBD1 (6 bases). Germline CDR1 is MNHEY and CDR2 is SMNVEV (reference sequence). This CDR3 region has 13 residues. V shed 3 bases and J shed 8 bases, with 13 bases lying between them. For the CDR3, the DNA is TGTGCCAGCAGTTTTCGGGGGGCGGAGGGCTACACCTTC. Its protein product is CASSFRGAEGYTF.